One sample yielded the 12 T cell receptor beta chains listed below, sequenced in a study of T cell responses to AZD1222 COVID-19 vaccine. Clones were read by immunoSEQ multiplex PCR, and TCRdb kept only the in-frame ones, dropping some. This table has under 140,000 clones, around 90% appearing once. The sample was peripheral blood, taken 28 days after the second AZD1222 dose. These receptors were collected from an adult who received the AZD1222 COVID-19 vaccine.

CDR3 loop: CASRAGSQPGELFF. CDR3 in DNA: TGTGCCAGTAGGGCAGGGTCCCAGCCGGGGGAGCTGTTTTTT. The rearrangement uses TRBV19 and TRBJ2-2, with D possibly TRBD1 on 5 matching bases. The germline CDR1 and CDR2 sequences are LNHDA and SQIVND (reference sequence). CDR3 length equals 14 residues. Trimming took off 6 bases at V and 8 bases at J, with 16 bases between the two ends.

The chain has TRBV5-6 and TRBJ2-1; D is uncertain. Germline V CDR1 and CDR2: SGHDT, YYEEEE. V shed 2 bases and J shed 7 bases, with 7 bases lying between them. There are 12 residues in the CDR3. Here the CDR3 reads CASSLGLNEQFF. The CDR3 nucleotides read TGTGCCAGCAGCTTAGGCCTAAATGAGCAGTTCTTC.

V gene TRBV27 combines with J gene TRBJ1-2; 8 bases line up with TRBD1. V lost 6 bases, J lost 8 bases, and 14 bases stayed unmatched. Germline V gives CDR1 MNHEY, CDR2 SMNVEV (reference sequence). There are 15 residues in the CDR3. The CDR3 DNA follows: TGTGCCAGCAGCCTTTTGGACAGGGAAGCGATCGGCTACACCTTC. It codes for CASSLLDREAIGYTF.

V and J are TRBV4-1 and TRBJ1-1, with D unclear. V lost 1 base, J lost 0 bases, and 12 bases lay in between. The CDR3 runs 16 residues. Germline V lookup: CDR1 MGHRA, CDR2 YSYEKL. CDR3 coding DNA: TGCGCCAGCAGCCAAGTCGGTCTTAAACTGAACACTGAAGCTTTCTTT. Translating gives CASSQVGLKLNTEAFF.

This chain connects TRBV30 to TRBJ2-7; 9 bases are shared with TRBD2. The CDR3 length is 13 residues. CDR1 GTSNPN and CDR2 SVGIG come from the germline V gene (reference sequence). The junction had 5 bases not matched to a gene; V was cut back by 2 bases and J by 6 bases. CDR3 nucleotides: TGTGCCTGGAGTTGGCTAGCGGGGTCCGAGCAGTACTTC. Translating it yields CAWSWLAGSEQYF.

The rearrangement links TRBV5-4 to TRBJ2-3, with unresolved D. The CDR3 extends over 13 amino acids. The germline V gene encodes CDR1 SGHNT and CDR2 YYREEE (reference sequence). V lost 2 bases, J lost 6 bases, and 10 bases lay in between. CDR3 nucleotides: TGTGCCAGCAGCTTACTCGGGCCGGATACGCAGTATTTT. It codes for CASSLLGPDTQYF.

The chain couples TRBV7-2 to TRBJ2-1; D not certain. This CDR3 contains 15 residues. Germline CDR1 and CDR2: SGHTA and FQGNSA. The V and J ends lost 4 bases and 1 base respectively, with 11 bases between them. In DNA, the CDR3 is TGTGCCAGCAGCTCCGGTCTTTCTTCCTACAATGAGCAGTTCTTC. Protein sequence: CASSSGLSSYNEQFF.

The DNA of the CDR3 is TGTGCCAGCAGCCCTCCCGGAACAGGGTGGGGGACAGATACGCAGTATTTT. Translated: CASSPPGTGWGTDTQYF. V is TRBV14 and J is TRBJ2-3, with D possibly being TRBD1 (6 bases). Germline loops: CDR1 SGHDN, CDR2 FVKESK. CDR3 length equals 17 residues. The ends were cut back, 4 bases at V and 3 bases at J, with 20 bases in the middle.

The J gene is TRBJ2-7, the V gene TRBV11-2; TRBD2 aligns across 9 bases. From germline, CDR1 is SGHAT and CDR2 FQNNGV. This CDR3 comprises 14 residues. The V segment lost 6 bases and the J segment 7 bases; nucleotides outside the gene matches: 10. The CDR3 DNA reads TGTGCCAGCAGAGGATTAGCGGGAGCGGGTGAGCAGTACTTC. Translated: CASRGLAGAGEQYF.

The V gene is TRBV4-1, the J gene TRBJ2-1, with D unclear. Germline-derived CDR1 and CDR2 are MGHRA and YSYEKL. This CDR3 is built from 14 residues. V was clipped by 0 bases and J by 10 bases, with 13 bases between them. CDR3 sequence reads: CASSQEWYLLEQFF. The CDR3 DNA reads as TGCGCCAGCAGCCAAGAGTGGTACCTTCTAGAGCAGTTCTTC.

The V call is TRBV10-3, the J call TRBJ2-4, with 8 bases matching TRBD2. Trimming removed 4 bases from V and 7 bases from J; junction bases left unmatched: 15. This CDR3 has 17 amino acids. From germline, CDR1 is ENHRY and CDR2 SYGVKD. The chain's CDR3 is CAISAPYFSGGDNIQYF. The CDR3 coding sequence is TGTGCCATCAGTGCCCCCTATTTTTCGGGAGGGGACAACATTCAGTACTTC.

This clone appeared a single time. The gene calls are TRBV4-2 and TRBJ1-4; 7 positions agree with TRBD1. In germline, CDR1 is LGHNA, CDR2 YNFKEQ. CDR3 length: 16 amino acids. The V and J ends lost 2 bases and 5 bases, in that order; junction bases with no gene match: 8. CDR3 DNA sequence: TGTGCCAGCAGCCAACGGGACAGACCTAACAATGAAAAACTGTTTTTT. Its translation: CASSQRDRPNNEKLFF.